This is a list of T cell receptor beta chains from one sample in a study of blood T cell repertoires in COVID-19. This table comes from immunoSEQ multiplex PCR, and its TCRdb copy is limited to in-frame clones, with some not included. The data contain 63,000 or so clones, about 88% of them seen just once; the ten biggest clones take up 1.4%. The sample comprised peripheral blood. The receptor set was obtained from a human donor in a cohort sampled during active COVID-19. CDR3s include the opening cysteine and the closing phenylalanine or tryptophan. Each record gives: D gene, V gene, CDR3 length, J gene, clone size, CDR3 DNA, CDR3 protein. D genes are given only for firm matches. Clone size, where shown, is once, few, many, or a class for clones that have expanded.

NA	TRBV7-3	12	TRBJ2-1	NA	TGTGCCAGCAGCTTAGGGCGCAATGAGCAGTTCTTC	CASSLGRNEQFF
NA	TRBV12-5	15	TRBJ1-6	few	TGTGCTAGTGGTGGGGGGAGCTCCTATAATTCACCCCTCCACTTT	CASGGGSSYNSPLHF
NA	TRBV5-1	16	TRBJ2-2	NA	TGCGCCAGCAGCTTGGCCACCGGGACTGGCACCGGGGAGCTGTTTTTT	CASSLATGTGTGELFF
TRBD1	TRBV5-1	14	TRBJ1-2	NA	TGCGCCAGCAGCGCCGGACAGGGGGCGAAGGGCTACACCTTC	CASSAGQGAKGYTF
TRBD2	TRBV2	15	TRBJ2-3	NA	TGTGCCAGCATCATGGCGACTAGCGGGAGGTCGGCGCAGTATTTT	CASIMATSGRSAQYF
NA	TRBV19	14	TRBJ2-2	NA	TGTGCCAGTAGTACCCGACAGGTCACCGGGGAGCTGTTTTTT	CASSTRQVTGELFF
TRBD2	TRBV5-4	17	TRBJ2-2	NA	TGTGCCAGCAGCTTGGCAGGACTAGCGTCCAACACCGGGGAGCTGTTTTTT	CASSLAGLASNTGELFF
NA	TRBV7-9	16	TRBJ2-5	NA	TGTGCCAGCAGCTTACAAGGGGGAGGGCCCGTAGAGACCCAGTACTTC	CASSLQGGGPVETQYF
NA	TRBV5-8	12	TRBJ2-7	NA	TGTGCCAGCAGCCCTAGCGACTACGAGCAGTACTTC	CASSPSDYEQYF
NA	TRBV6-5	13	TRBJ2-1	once	TGTGCCAGCAGTTACGGGCACAACAATGAGCAGTTCTTC	CASSYGHNNEQFF
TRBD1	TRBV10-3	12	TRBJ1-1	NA	TGTGCCATCAGGGGGACAGAGAGTGAAGCTTTCTTT	CAIRGTESEAFF
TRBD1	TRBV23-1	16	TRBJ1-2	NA	TGCGCCAGCAGTCAAGGACAGGGGGCGCGTAGCTATGGCTACACCTTC	CASSQGQGARSYGYTF
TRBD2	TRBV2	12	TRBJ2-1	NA	TGTGCCAGCAGTAGCGGGAGGGGGGAGCAGTTCTTC	CASSSGRGEQFF
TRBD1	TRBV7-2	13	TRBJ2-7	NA	TGTGCCAGCAGCTCGGACAGGGGAGGCGAGCAGTACTTC	CASSSDRGGEQYF
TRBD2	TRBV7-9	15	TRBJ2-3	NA	TGTGCCAGCAGCCCCTTAGCGGGAGGGCGCGATACGCAGTATTTT	CASSPLAGGRDTQYF
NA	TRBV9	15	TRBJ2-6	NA	TGTGCCAGCAGCGTTCAAGCCTCTGGGGCCAACGTCCTGACTTTC	CASSVQASGANVLTF
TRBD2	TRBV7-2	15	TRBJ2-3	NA	TGTGCCAGCAGCTTAGGTGGGAGGGCCACAGATACGCAGTATTTT	CASSLGGRATDTQYF
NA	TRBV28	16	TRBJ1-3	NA	TGTGCCAGCAGTTTATCCAGGGTCGGGTCTGGAAACACCATATATTTT	CASSLSRVGSGNTIYF
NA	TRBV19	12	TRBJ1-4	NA	TGTGCCAGTTGCTGGGCTTGCGAAAAACTGTTTTTT	CASCWACEKLFF
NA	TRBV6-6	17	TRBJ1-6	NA	TGTGCCAGCAGTCAAACCGGAGGGACGACTCCTAATTCACCCCTCCACTTT	CASSQTGGTTPNSPLHF
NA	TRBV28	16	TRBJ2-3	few	TGTGCCAGCACTTCCCCCTCCGGAGTGGGCACAGATACGCAGTATTTT	CASTSPSGVGTDTQYF
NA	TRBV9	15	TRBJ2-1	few	TGTGCCAGCAGCGCCTCGGGGAGTGCCTACAATGAGCAGTTCTTC	CASSASGSAYNEQFF
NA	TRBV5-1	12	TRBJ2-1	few	TGCGCCAGCAGCGCCCGACTAGATGAGCAGTTCTTC	CASSARLDEQFF
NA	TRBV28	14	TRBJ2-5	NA	TGTGCCAGCAGTTTAAAGCAGGGGATCGAGACCCAGTACTTC	CASSLKQGIETQYF
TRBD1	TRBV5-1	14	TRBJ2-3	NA	TGCGCCAGCAGCCAACAGGGGAACACAGATACGCAGTATTTT	CASSQQGNTDTQYF
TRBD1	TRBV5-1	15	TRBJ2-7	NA	TGCGCCAGCAGCTTGGAGGGGACAGGGCACCACGAGCAGTACTTC	CASSLEGTGHHEQYF
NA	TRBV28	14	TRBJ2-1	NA	TGTGCCAGCAGGGGCCCCGGTCCCTACAATGAGCAGTTCTTC	CASRGPGPYNEQFF
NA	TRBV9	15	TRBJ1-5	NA	TGTGCCAGCAGCGTAGGGATACAGGGCTGGCAGCCCCAGCATTTT	CASSVGIQGWQPQHF
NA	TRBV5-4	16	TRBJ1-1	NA	TGTGCCAGCAGCCCAGACGCAGGGGTGCGAGACACTGAAGCTTTCTTT	CASSPDAGVRDTEAFF
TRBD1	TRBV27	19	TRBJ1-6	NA	TGTGCCAGCAGTTTACTAGGACAGGTGGTGGGCGTAAATAATTCACCCCTCCACTTT	CASSLLGQVVGVNNSPLHF
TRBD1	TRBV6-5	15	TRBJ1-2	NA	TGTGCCAGCAGCAAATCTCTCCAGGGGGTCTATGGCTACACCTTC	CASSKSLQGVYGYTF
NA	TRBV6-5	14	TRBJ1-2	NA	TGTGCCAGCAGCTGGACAGCGCTCAACTATGGCTACACCTTC	CASSWTALNYGYTF
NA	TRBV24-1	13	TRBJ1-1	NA	TGTGCCACCAGTGAAGGGCGGGGGACTGAAGCTTTCTTT	CATSEGRGTEAFF
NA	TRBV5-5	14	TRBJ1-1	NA	TGTGCCAGCAGCTGGAGGGGCCAGAACACTGAAGCTTTCTTT	CASSWRGQNTEAFF
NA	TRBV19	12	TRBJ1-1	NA	TGTGCCAGCTCCCCACGAGGGGGTGAAGCTTTCTTT	CASSPRGGEAFF
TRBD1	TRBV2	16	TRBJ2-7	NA	TGTGCCAGCAGTGGGGGACAGGGGGCTTTGGCCTACGAGCAGTACTTC	CASSGGQGALAYEQYF
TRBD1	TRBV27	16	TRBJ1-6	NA	TGTGCCAGCAGTCCTAACCCGACAGGGGTTGGGTCACCCCTCCACTTT	CASSPNPTGVGSPLHF
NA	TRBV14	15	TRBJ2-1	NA	TGTGCCAGCAGCGTCACTCTAGCCCCTGGGAATGAGCAGTTCTTC	CASSVTLAPGNEQFF
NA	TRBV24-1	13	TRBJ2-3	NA	TGTGCCACCATCGATAGGGGAGGAGATACGCAGTATTTT	CATIDRGGDTQYF
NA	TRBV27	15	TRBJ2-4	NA	TGTGCCAGCAGTTTAGAGGGACTAGCCAAAAACATTCAGTACTTC	CASSLEGLAKNIQYF
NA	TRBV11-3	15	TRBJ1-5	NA	TGTGCCAGCAGCTCTGGAGAGGGATCAAATCAGCCCCAGCATTTT	CASSSGEGSNQPQHF
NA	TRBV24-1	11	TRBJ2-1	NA	TGTGCCACCAGTGGACAGGATGAGCAGTTCTTC	CATSGQDEQFF
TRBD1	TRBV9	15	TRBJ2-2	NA	TGTGCCAGCAGCGAGACAGGGCTTGACACCGGGGAGCTGTTTTTT	CASSETGLDTGELFF
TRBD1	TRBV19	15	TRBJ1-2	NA	TGTGCCAGTAGTCCCCAGAAGGGGGCCAGCTATGGCTACACCTTC	CASSPQKGASYGYTF
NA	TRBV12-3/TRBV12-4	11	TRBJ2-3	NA	TGTGCCAGCAGTTTTCTTGATACGCAGTATTTT	CASSFLDTQYF
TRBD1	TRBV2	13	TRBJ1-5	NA	TGTGCCAGCAGCGACAGGGGACATCAGCCCCAGCATTTT	CASSDRGHQPQHF
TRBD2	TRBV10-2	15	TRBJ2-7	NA	TGCGCCAGCAGTTACGGGACTAGCGGGACCTACGAGCAGTACTTC	CASSYGTSGTYEQYF
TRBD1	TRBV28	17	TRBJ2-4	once	TGTGCCAGCAGTTTAATTGGAGGACAGGGATCCAAAAACATTCAGTACTTC	CASSLIGGQGSKNIQYF
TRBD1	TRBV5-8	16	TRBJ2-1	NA	TGTGCCAGCAGCAAGCTCCTGGGACAGATTTACAATGAGCAGTTCTTC	CASSKLLGQIYNEQFF
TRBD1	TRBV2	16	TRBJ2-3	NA	TGTGCCAGCAGAGACAGGGTGGCCTTCACCACAGATACGCAGTATTTT	CASRDRVAFTTDTQYF
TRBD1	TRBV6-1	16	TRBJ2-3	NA	TGTGCCAGCAGTGAAGGAGGGACAGGGGGCAGTGATACGCAGTATTTT	CASSEGGTGGSDTQYF
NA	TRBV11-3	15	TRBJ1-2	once	TGTGCCAGCAGCCGTAACAGGGACCCTAACTATGGCTACACCTTC	CASSRNRDPNYGYTF
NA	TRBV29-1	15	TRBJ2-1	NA	TGCAGCGCCCTGGGACTGACAAGCTCCTACAATGAGCAGTTCTTC	CSALGLTSSYNEQFF